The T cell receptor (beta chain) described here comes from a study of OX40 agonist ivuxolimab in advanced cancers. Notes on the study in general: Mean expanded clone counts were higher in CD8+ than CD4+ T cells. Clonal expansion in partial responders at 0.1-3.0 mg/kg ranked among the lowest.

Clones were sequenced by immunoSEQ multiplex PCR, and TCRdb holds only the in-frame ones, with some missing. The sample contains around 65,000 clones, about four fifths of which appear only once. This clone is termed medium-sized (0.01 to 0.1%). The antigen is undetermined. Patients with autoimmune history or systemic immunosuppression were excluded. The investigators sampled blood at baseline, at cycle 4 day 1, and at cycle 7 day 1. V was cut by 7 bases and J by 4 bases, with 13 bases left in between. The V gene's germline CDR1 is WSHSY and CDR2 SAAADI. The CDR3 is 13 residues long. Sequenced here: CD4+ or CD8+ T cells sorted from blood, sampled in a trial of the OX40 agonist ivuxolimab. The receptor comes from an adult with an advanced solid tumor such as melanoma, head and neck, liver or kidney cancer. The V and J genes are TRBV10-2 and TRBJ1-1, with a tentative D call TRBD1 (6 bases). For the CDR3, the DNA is TGCGCCAGCACGTCGGGGGGCGGCACTGAAGCTTTCTTT. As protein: CASTSGGGTEAFF.